A single sample gave rise to the 18 T cell receptor beta chains below, sequenced in a study of shared clonotypes between healthy human individuals (dated by TCRdb to the early 2020s). For the CD8 naive samples, CD45RO-negative cells were positively selected for CCR7, yielding a CD45RA+CCR7+ population from which TemRA cells were excluded. Library method: the immunoSEQ multiplex PCR assay. TCRdb stores this immuneACCESS table with in-frame sequences only. Part of the clones is absent; in the studies checked, under half of the shortfall reflects unresolved V genes, and no reason is known for the rest. The sample profile shows about 680,000 clones; roughly 94% of them were found once. The ten biggest clones cover 24% of the sample. The sequenced material came from naive CD8+ T cells sorted from blood. The sample's cell subset or site label, decoded: CD45RA+CCR7+. All receptors come from a man younger than 45 in good health.

The V and J genes are TRBV5-4 and TRBJ2-7; 7 bases fit TRBD1. The J segment lost 1 base and the V segment lost 4 bases, leaving 5 bases of the junction unmatched. Germline assignment: CDR1 SGHNT and CDR2 YYREEE (reference sequence). CDR3 length: 14 amino acids. The CDR3 is CASSTGTVSYEQYF. In nucleotides, the CDR3 is TGTGCCAGCAGCACCGGGACAGTGTCCTACGAGCAGTACTTC.

V and J are TRBV7-9 and TRBJ1-5; the D is unclear. The CDR3 runs 13 residues. CDR1 and CDR2 (germline): SEHNR, FQNEAQ (reference sequence). V lost 2 bases to trimming and J lost 7 bases, with 9 bases between them. As DNA, the CDR3 is TGTGCCAGCAGCTTACCTGGGGAGCAGCCCCAGCATTTT. Its protein product is CASSLPGEQPQHF. The full variable domain, rest sourced from reference TRBV7-9 and TRBJ1-5, is DTGVSQNPRHKITKRGQNVTFRCDPISEHNRLYWYRQTLGQGPEFLTYFQNEAQLEKSRLLSDRFSAERPKGSFSTLEIQRTEQGDSAMYLCASSLPGEQPQHFGDGTRLSIL.

The gene calls are TRBV4-1 and TRBJ2-2, with D maybe TRBD1 (6 bases). V dropped 10 bases and J dropped 2 bases, with 11 bases sitting between them. This CDR3 is built from 13 residues. Per the germline V gene, CDR1 is MGHRA and CDR2 is YSYEKL. The CDR3: CAIKDRNTGELFF. The CDR3 bases are TGCGCCATCAAGGACAGAAACACCGGGGAGCTGTTTTTT.

The chain links TRBV27 to TRBJ2-7; D is perhaps TRBD2 (5 bases). CDR3 size: 13 residues. Germline loops: CDR1 MNHEY, CDR2 SMNVEV (reference sequence). The ends were cut back, 7 bases at V and 5 bases at J, with 15 bases in the middle. The CDR3 sequence: CASTPSSQHEQYF. The CDR3 DNA reads as TGTGCCAGCACTCCTAGCAGCCAACACGAGCAGTACTTC.

The chain combines TRBV29-1 with TRBJ1-1; D ambiguous. The CDR3 length is 11 residues. Germline V lookup: CDR1 SQVTM, CDR2 ANQGSEA. Trimming removed 4 bases at V and 6 bases at J, with 9 bases between. CDR3 in amino acids: CSVVWLAEAFF. The CDR3 DNA reads as TGCAGCGTTGTCTGGTTAGCTGAAGCTTTCTTT.

This sequence joins TRBV27 and TRBJ2-1, with 9 positions matching TRBD2. The trim removed 4 bases at V and 5 bases at J, leaving 6 bases unmatched. Looked up from germline, CDR1 is MNHEY and CDR2 is SMNVEV (reference sequence). This CDR3 region has 15 residues. The CDR3 loop is CASSSPTSGDNEQFF. In nucleotides, the CDR3 is TGTGCCAGCAGTTCCCCGACTAGCGGCGACAATGAGCAGTTCTTC.

The rearrangement joins TRBV30 to TRBJ2-2, with 9 bases fitting TRBD2. In germline, CDR1 is GTSNPN, CDR2 SVGIG (reference sequence). The CDR3 has 16 amino acids. J gave up 0 bases and V 6 bases, and 8 bases lay outside the gene matches. Here the CDR3 reads CACPAAGGPNTGELFF. DNA for the CDR3: TGTGCCTGCCCAGCGGCGGGAGGGCCGAACACCGGGGAGCTGTTTTTT.

This sequence joins TRBV30 and TRBJ2-1; 7 bases line up with TRBD2. The CDR3 has 14 residues. The V and J ends lost 6 bases and 9 bases, in that order; junction bases with no gene match: 14. CDR1 is GTSNPN, CDR2 SVGIG, per germline (reference sequence). The CDR3 DNA reads TGTGCCTGCCCCCGAGGGGAGGGCCGGAGTGAGCAGTTCTTC. Its protein product is CACPRGEGRSEQFF. Supplemented by reference TRBV30 and TRBJ2-1, the full variable domain reads SQTIHQWPATLVQPVGSPLSLECTVEGTSNPNLYWYRQAAGRGLQLLFYSVGIGQISSEVPQNLSASRPQDRQFILSSKKLLLSDSGFYLCACPRGEGRSEQFFGPGTRLTVL.

This rearrangement joins TRBV27 to TRBJ2-7, with 7 bases aligning to TRBD1. CDR3 length equals 14 residues. Trimming cost V 6 bases and J 2 bases; bases outside gene matches: 7. Germline V gives CDR1 MNHEY, CDR2 SMNVEV (reference sequence). The CDR3 here is CASRSGTVTYEQYF. In DNA form, the CDR3 reads TGTGCCAGCAGGTCCGGGACAGTAACCTACGAGCAGTACTTC.

The chain carries TRBV14 and TRBJ2-7, with a tentative D call TRBD2 (5 bases). CDR3 length: 15 amino acids. V was cut by 2 bases and J by 0 bases, with 11 bases left in between. CDR1 SGHDN and CDR2 FVKESK come from the germline V gene. The CDR3 coding sequence is TGTGCCAGCAGCCAATCGGGCGCGGGCTCCTACGAGCAGTACTTC. Translating it yields CASSQSGAGSYEQYF.

The chain couples TRBV7-6 to TRBJ1-5; D not resolved. V was pared by 1 base and J by 9 bases, with 10 bases between. Germline loops: CDR1 SGHVS, CDR2 FNYEAQ. The CDR3 runs to 13 residues. Here the CDR3 DNA reads TGTGCCAGCAGCTTAGGGGGAATAGGGCCCCAGCATTTT. It translates to CASSLGGIGPQHF.

The chain has TRBV29-1 and TRBJ2-1; D remains ambiguous. The V end lost 3 bases, the J end lost 2 bases, and 5 bases lay between the germline ends. CDR1 is SQVTM, CDR2 ANQGSEA, per germline. The CDR3 consists of 12 residues. The CDR3 DNA reads as TGCAGCGTTGACGGCCCCTACAATGAGCAGTTCTTC. Protein product: CSVDGPYNEQFF.

The chain is built from TRBV10-2 and TRBJ2-3; D remains unclear. Germline CDR1 WSHSY, CDR2 SAAADI. The V and J ends lost 5 bases and 2 bases respectively, with 8 bases between them. The CDR3 contains 13 residues. CDR3 in amino acids: CASSSKATDTQYF. CDR3 bases: TGCGCCAGCAGTTCGAAAGCCACAGATACGCAGTATTTT.

This chain connects TRBV5-1 to TRBJ2-1; D perhaps matches TRBD2 (6 bases). Germline-derived CDR1 and CDR2 are SGHRS and YFSETQ. The length of the CDR3 is 14 residues. Trimming left V 0 bases short and J 8 bases short, with 12 bases between. CDR3 sequence (DNA): TGCGCCAGCAGCTTGGGGCAGGGAGGACATGAGCAGTTCTTC. Its translation: CASSLGQGGHEQFF. The variable domain in full, with the rest retrieved from reference TRBV5-1 and TRBJ2-1, is KAGVTQTPRYLIKTRGQQVTLSCSPISGHRSVSWYQQTPGQGLQFLFEYFSETQRNKGNFPGRFSGRQFSNSRSEMNVSTLELGDSALYLCASSLGQGGHEQFFGPGTRLTVL.

This clone was observed once. The chain has TRBV27 and TRBJ1-1, with D uncertain. The germline V and J ends were trimmed by 4 bases and 3 bases, with 9 bases remaining between them. CDR1 MNHEY and CDR2 SMNVEV come from the germline V gene (reference sequence). CDR3 length: 13 residues. This chain's CDR3 is CASSSKTDTEAFF. In nucleotides, the CDR3 is TGTGCCAGCAGTTCAAAAACAGACACTGAAGCTTTCTTT.

The chain employs TRBV14 and TRBJ1-1, with no clear D. Trimming pared 1 base from V and 13 bases from J, leaving 13 bases between. CDR1 is SGHDN and CDR2 is FVKESK in the germline V gene. The CDR3 contains 12 residues. This CDR3 reads CASSQVTWELFF. Written as DNA, the CDR3 is TGTGCCAGCAGCCAAGTTACGTGGGAGCTTTTCTTT.

This rearrangement joins TRBV7-9 to TRBJ2-2; 10 bases map to TRBD2. V dropped 3 bases and J dropped 5; count of bases not matched to a gene: 6. Germline V gene data show CDR1 as SEHNR and CDR2 as FQNEAQ (reference sequence). CDR3 length: 16 residues. Written as DNA, the CDR3 is TGTGCCAGCAGCTTTCTAGCGGGAGAGACTACCGGGGAGCTGTTTTTT. It yields the protein CASSFLAGETTGELFF.

The chain has TRBV10-3 and TRBJ1-2, with 8 bases that match TRBD1. Germline V gene data show CDR1 as ENHRY and CDR2 as SYGVKD. J was trimmed by 6 bases and V by 3 bases; bases with no gene match: 9. CDR3 length: 15 amino acids. The CDR3 DNA reads as TGTGCCATCAGTGAAACTCTTGCAGGGGGCCATGGCTACACCTTC. It yields the protein CAISETLAGGHGYTF.